The clone carrying this TCR beta chain was observed a few times. Its antigen is still unknown. The data belong to a study of vaccination effects on CD4 cells after COVID-19. The method was immunoSEQ multiplex PCR; TCRdb's version includes in-frame clones alone and lacks a portion of them. The sample has about 40,000 clones; around 71% are singletons. V shed 8 bases and J shed 5 bases, with 11 bases lying between them. Looked up from germline, CDR1 is SGHTA and CDR2 is FQGNSA. This CDR3 has 12 residues. Upon completion of 10 to 11 days in culture, CD4+ T cells were isolated. Two doses of BNT162b2 or mRNA-1273 vaccine were administered to participants.

The genes are TRBV7-2 and TRBJ2-3; D is unresolved. This material consisted of CD4+ T cells from PBMCs cultured without peptide, taken after COVID-19 vaccination. The receptor was isolated from a human donor who received a COVID-19 vaccine. CDR3 in amino acids: CASGLLRDTQYF. CDR3 nucleotide sequence: TGTGCCAGCGGCCTCTTGAGAGATACGCAGTATTTT.